The present entry profiles one TCR beta chain with its context. How the authors handled the data: Cell counts per sample came from amplifying reference gene primers. Libraries were prepared by immunoSEQ multiplex PCR; TCRdb keeps only in-frame clonotypes and omits some of them. That table gives V, J and clone size, and the DNA gave D and trimming. This table has about 330,000 clones, roughly 90% appearing once. This entry belongs to a study of blood T cell repertoires in COVID-19. Overall study context: Nucleic acid was either cDNA or gDNA, and it came from T cells, B-cell-depleted T cells, or PBMCs.

From germline, CDR1 is SGHKS and CDR2 YYEKEE (reference sequence). This CDR3 has 17 residues. The V and J ends lost 1 base and 1 base, in that order; junction bases with no gene match: 3. The TCR was taken from a woman aged 45-65 years with active or convalescent COVID-19. The chain joins TRBV5-5 to TRBJ2-1, with 12 bases fitting TRBD2. Sequenced material: peripheral blood. CDR3 sequence: CASSLSSGGGSYNEQFF. For the CDR3, the DNA is TGTGCCAGCAGCTTGTCTAGCGGGGGGGGATCCTACAATGAGCAGTTCTTC.